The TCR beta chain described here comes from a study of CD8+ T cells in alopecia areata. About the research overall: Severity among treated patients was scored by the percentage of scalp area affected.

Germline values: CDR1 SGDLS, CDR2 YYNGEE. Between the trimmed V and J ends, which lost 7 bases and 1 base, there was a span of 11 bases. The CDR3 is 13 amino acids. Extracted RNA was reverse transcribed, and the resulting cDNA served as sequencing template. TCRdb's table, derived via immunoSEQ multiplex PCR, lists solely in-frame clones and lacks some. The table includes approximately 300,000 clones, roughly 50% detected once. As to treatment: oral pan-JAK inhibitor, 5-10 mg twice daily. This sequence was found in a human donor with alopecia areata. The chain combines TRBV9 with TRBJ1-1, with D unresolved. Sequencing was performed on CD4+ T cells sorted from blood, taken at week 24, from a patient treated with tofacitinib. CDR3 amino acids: CASSFAENTEAFF. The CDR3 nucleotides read TGTGCCAGCTCTTTCGCGGAGAACACTGAAGCTTTCTTT. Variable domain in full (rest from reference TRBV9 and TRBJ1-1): DSGVTQTPKHLITATGQRVTLRCSPRSGDLSVYWYQQSLDQGLQFLIQYYNGEERAKGNILERFSAQQFPDLHSELNLSSLELGDSALYFCASSFAENTEAFFGQGTRLTVV.